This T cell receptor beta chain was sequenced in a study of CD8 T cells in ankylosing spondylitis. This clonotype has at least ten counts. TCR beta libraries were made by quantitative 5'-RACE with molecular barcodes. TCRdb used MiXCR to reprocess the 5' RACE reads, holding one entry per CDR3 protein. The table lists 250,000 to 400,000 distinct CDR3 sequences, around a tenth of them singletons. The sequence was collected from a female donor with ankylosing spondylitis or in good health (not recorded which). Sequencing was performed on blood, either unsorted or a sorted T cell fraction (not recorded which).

The CDR3 DNA sequence: TGCAGCGTTGAAGTCGTAGTGCAAGAGACCCAGTACTTC. It specifies CSVEVVVQETQYF. The chain uses TRBV29-1 and TRBJ2-5; D is undetermined. Germline values: CDR1 SQVTM, CDR2 ANQGSEA. The CDR3 totals 13 residues. V was trimmed by 1 base and J by 2 bases, leaving 8 bases between them.